This record concerns one T cell receptor beta chain sequence. Its cognate antigen is unknown. This record belongs to a study of OX40 agonist ivuxolimab in advanced cancers. Study-wide background: In this trial design, patients received ivuxolimab intravenously at 0.01 to 10 mg/kg every 2 weeks.

Measured with immunoSEQ multiplex PCR; TCRdb has only the in-frame clones, and not every one. The sample has tens of thousands of clones, about 90% seen once; the top ten hold approximately 0.51%. Study-level results: In the 0.1 to 3.0 mg/kg range, CD4+ and CD8+ blood T cells had expanded clonally by week 6.

Germline CDR1 MDHEN, CDR2 SYDVKM. Trimming took off 4 bases at V and 9 bases at J, with 19 bases between the two ends. The CDR3 totals 15 residues. The sequencing used CD4+ or CD8+ T cells sorted from blood, collected in a trial of the OX40 agonist ivuxolimab. V is TRBV28 and J is TRBJ2-1; D may be TRBD1 (6 bases). This clonotype was obtained from an adult with an advanced solid tumor such as melanoma, head and neck, liver or kidney cancer. CDR3 sequence reads: CASSSWQGTRSEQFF. The CDR3 bases are TGTGCCAGCAGTTCTTGGCAGGGGACGAGGAGTGAGCAGTTCTTC.